Below, one T cell receptor beta chain is given with its context. Its specificity is unknown. The CDR3 spans 14 residues. J gave up 0 bases and V 11 bases, and 7 bases lay outside the gene matches. CDR1 is MNHEY and CDR2 is SVGAGI in the germline V gene. Sequencing used immunoSEQ multiplex PCR; TCRdb keeps in-frame clones, though not all of them. The table shows some 120,000 clones, with 92% occurring only once. The data were obtained in a study of T cell responses to AZD1222 COVID-19 vaccine. Study results and limitations: Unmutated variant regions reportedly attract nearly half of all spike-specific TCRs. In all cases, repertoires were sampled only after the peak T cell response.

The sequenced sample was peripheral blood, obtained on day 0 of AZD1222 vaccination. The rearrangement uses TRBV6-5 and TRBJ2-1; TRBD2 matches at 7 bases. The sequence was collected from an adult in good health. The CDR3 reads CAAGRESSYNEQFF. The CDR3 DNA sequence: TGTGCCGCGGGGCGGGAGAGCTCCTACAATGAGCAGTTCTTC.